The present TCR beta chain was sequenced within a study of blood T cell repertoires in COVID-19. V shed 6 bases and J 3 bases; nucleotides not matched to a gene: 13. From germline, CDR1 is MNHEY and CDR2 SMNVEV (reference sequence). There are 16 residues in the CDR3. The repertoire was sequenced with immunoSEQ multiplex PCR; TCRdb's copy has only in-frame clones and lacks some. The sample shows under 300,000 clones, 75% to 95% of them seen only once. The sample taken for sequencing was PBMCs or T cells enriched from blood (not recorded which). The TCR originated in a woman in her late teens or twenties who had recovered from COVID-19. The chain links TRBV27 to TRBJ2-7, with 8 bases identical to TRBD1. As DNA, the CDR3 is TGTGCCAGCAGCCCTCTGGACAGGGCCTATCTCTACGAGCAGTACTTC. Residues: CASSPLDRAYLYEQYF.